Listed below are T cell receptor beta chains from one sample, sequenced in a study of blood T cells in healthy people across ages. TCRdb reprocessed the 5' RACE reads with MiXCR, giving one entry per CDR3 protein. Of over a million distinct CDR3 sequences in the sample, around 25% are singletons; the top ten hold around 0.75%. Another study also made use of these data, one on T cells of mothers and their children.

Sequencing was performed on blood. The receptors here all came from a girl under 10 years old in good health. CDR3s include the opening cysteine and the closing phenylalanine or tryptophan.

v_gene	j_gene	CDR3aa
TRBV14	TRBJ2-1	CASSQGAGGTYNEQFF
TRBV5-6	TRBJ2-5	CASSLDLAGGETQYF
TRBV5-1	TRBJ2-7	CASSGTSGRNEQYF
TRBV5-6	TRBJ2-5	CASSLGAPGGETQYF
TRBV3-1	TRBJ2-3	CASSQRGVDTQYF
TRBV9	TRBJ2-1	CASSVTGGPTYEQFF
TRBV10-3	-	CAISEFSAEGGEQFF
TRBV9	TRBJ1-2	CASSAFDTDGIGYTF
TRBV28	TRBJ2-1	CASSAHLAANEQFF
TRBV24-1	TRBJ2-1	CATSDFAANSHNEQFF
TRBV20-1	TRBJ2-5	CSARAEGGQQETQYF
TRBV29-1	TRBJ2-7	CSVERSSYEQYF
TRBV29-1	TRBJ1-1	CSVEGPPRYEAFF